These T cell receptor beta chains were read from a single sample in a study of T cell changes during pregnancy in multiple sclerosis. Profiled with immunoSEQ multiplex PCR; TCRdb holds only in-frame clones, not every one. The data show approximately 70,000 clones, roughly 94% seen once. Sequenced here: CD4+ T cells from peripheral blood mononuclear cells, sampled after pregnancy. The source is a female donor with multiple sclerosis, enrolled in a pregnancy study. Each CDR3 is given with its conserved first and last residue.

J gene	V gene	CDR3 protein
TRBJ1-2	TRBV7-3	CASSFGTVYGYTF
TRBJ2-2	TRBV11-2	CASSLERRLAGGNGELFF
TRBJ1-2	TRBV28	CASRVSGNYGYTF
TRBJ2-3	TRBV19	CASSIEMTSTDTQYF
TRBJ2-7	TRBV27	CASSLPAGGDEQYF
TRBJ1-5	TRBV19	CASSRGGGNNQPQHF
TRBJ2-7	TRBV7-2	CASSRSGSYEQYF
TRBJ2-7	TRBV5-1	CASSLGVEIHYEQYF
TRBJ1-2	TRBV28	CASSLTGTALYGYTF
TRBJ2-1	TRBV30	CAWNRGESSYNEQFF
TRBJ2-7	TRBV6-4	CASSGEAGHEQYF
TRBJ2-1	TRBV5-1	CASSLDRYNEQFF
TRBJ2-7	TRBV28	CASSAEPYEQYF
TRBJ1-5	TRBV14	CASSRTTGFNQPQHF
TRBJ2-3	TRBV5-1	CASSPTGGGDTQYF
TRBJ2-3	TRBV5-1	CASSWDRGTDTQYF
TRBJ1-1	TRBV6-1	CASIRTGITEAFF
TRBJ2-1	TRBV7-6	CASSSLGQVYNEQFF
TRBJ1-2	TRBV5-1	CASSLDGAENYGYTF
TRBJ2-7	TRBV19	CASSIRGYEQYF
TRBJ2-7	TRBV25-1	CASSGGFEQYF
TRBJ1-4	TRBV5-1	CASRRDRGPGEKLFF
TRBJ2-7	TRBV2	CASARAADYEQYF
TRBJ2-7	TRBV5-4	CASSRAASGRGYEQYF
TRBJ1-1	TRBV20-1	CSATSGGWAFF
TRBJ2-5	TRBV19	CASSIGGREVETQYF
TRBJ2-7	TRBV6-1	CASISSGTAYEQYF
TRBJ2-7	TRBV2	CASIRDTNYEQYF
TRBJ2-6	TRBV28	CASSPPRSGSQPNVLTF
TRBJ1-1	TRBV4-3	CASSQEARRNTEAFF
TRBJ1-3	TRBV18	CASSPPGQGANTIYF
TRBJ2-7	TRBV19	CASSITRGLSYEQYF
TRBJ1-5	TRBV6-1	CASRHRGEQPQHF
TRBJ2-3	TRBV9	CASGGQRNTDTQYF
TRBJ1-2	TRBV19	CASSIITGKSHGYTF
TRBJ2-5	TRBV6-5	CASTTLGHSQETQYF